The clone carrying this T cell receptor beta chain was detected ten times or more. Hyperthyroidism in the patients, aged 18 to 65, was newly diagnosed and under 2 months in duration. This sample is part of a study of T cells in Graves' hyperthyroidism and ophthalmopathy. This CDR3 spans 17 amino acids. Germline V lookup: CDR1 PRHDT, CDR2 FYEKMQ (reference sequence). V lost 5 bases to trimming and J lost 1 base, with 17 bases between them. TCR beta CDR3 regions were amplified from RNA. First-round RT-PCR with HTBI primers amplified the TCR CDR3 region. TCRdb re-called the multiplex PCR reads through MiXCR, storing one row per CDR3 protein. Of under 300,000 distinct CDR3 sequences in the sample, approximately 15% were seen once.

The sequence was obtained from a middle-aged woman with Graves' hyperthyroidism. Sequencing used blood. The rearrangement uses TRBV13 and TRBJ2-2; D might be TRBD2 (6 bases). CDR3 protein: CASSVVIAGLNTGELFF. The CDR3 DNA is TGTGCCAGCAGCGTGGTAATTGCGGGGCTGAACACCGGGGAGCTGTTTTTT.